This is a list of T cell receptor beta chains from one sample in a study of OX40 agonist ivuxolimab in advanced cancers. The assay was immunoSEQ multiplex PCR, and TCRdb's table has in-frame clones only and misses some. The sample records 35,000 to 45,000 clones, about nine tenths being singletons. Here the sequenced sample was CD4+ or CD8+ T cells sorted from blood, taken in a trial of the OX40 agonist ivuxolimab. These TCRs come from an adult with an advanced solid tumor such as melanoma, head and neck, liver or kidney cancer. CDR3s include the opening cysteine and the closing phenylalanine or tryptophan. D genes are given only for firm matches. Size is stated for part of the rows, as once, few or many counts, or as a class when the clone is expanded.

j_call v_call d_call clone_size cdr3_aa cdr3_nt
TRBJ2-2 TRBV4-3 TRBD2 NA CASKSEAGENTGELFF TGCGCCAGCAAGTCCGAGGCGGGAGAAAACACCGGGGAGCTGTTTTTT
TRBJ1-4 TRBV6-1 TRBD1 NA CASSADREFATNEKLFF TGTGCCAGCAGTGCGGACAGGGAATTTGCAACTAATGAAAAACTGTTTTTT
TRBJ2-7 TRBV7-9 NA NA CASSLVGEAYEQYF TGTGCCAGCAGCTTAGTTGGCGAGGCCTACGAGCAGTACTTC
TRBJ2-7 TRBV27 TRBD2 NA CASSLSLAGGFYEQYF TGTGCCAGCAGTTTAAGTCTGGCGGGAGGGTTTTACGAGCAGTACTTC
TRBJ2-5 TRBV28 NA NA CASSLDLGTQETQYF TGTGCCAGCAGTTTGGATCTGGGGACACAAGAGACCCAGTACTTC
TRBJ2-7 TRBV7-9 TRBD2 NA CASAGTSPHEQYF TGTGCCAGCGCCGGGACTAGTCCCCACGAGCAGTACTTC
TRBJ2-1 TRBV9 NA NA CASSVVGGTAYNEQFF TGTGCCAGCAGCGTAGTAGGCGGGACCGCCTACAATGAGCAGTTCTTC
TRBJ2-2 TRBV30 NA NA CAWSATGTGELFF TGTGCCTGGAGTGCAACCGGGACCGGGGAGCTGTTTTTT
TRBJ2-7 TRBV12-2 NA medium-sized CASRVGTETYEQYF TGTGCAAGTCGCGTAGGGACAGAGACCTACGAGCAGTACTTC
TRBJ2-5 TRBV28 NA NA CASNQSPRPQETQYF TGTGCCAGCAACCAATCTCCCAGGCCTCAAGAGACCCAGTACTTC
TRBJ2-3 TRBV9 TRBD2 NA CASSVGTSGSNGADTQYF TGTGCCAGCAGCGTCGGGACTAGCGGGAGCAACGGGGCAGATACGCAGTATTTT
TRBJ2-3 TRBV6-6 NA NA CASSYSDIRDTQYF TGTGCCAGCAGTTACTCGGATATCCGGGATACGCAGTATTTT
TRBJ2-7 TRBV4-2 TRBD1 NA CASSRGQGDYEQYF TGTGCCAGCAGCAGGGGACAGGGGGACTACGAGCAGTACTTC
TRBJ2-5 TRBV11-2 NA NA CASSLSPGSPALETQYF TGTGCCAGCAGCTTATCTCCTGGTAGCCCTGCCCTGGAGACCCAGTACTTC
TRBJ2-1 TRBV19 NA once CASSIGFYNEQFF TGTGCCAGTAGTATAGGTTTCTACAATGAGCAGTTCTTC
TRBJ2-7 TRBV11-3 NA NA CASSFGVSYEQYF TGTGCCAGCAGCTTCGGGGTTTCCTACGAGCAGTACTTC
TRBJ1-2 TRBV5-4 NA NA CASSLEAGLANYGYTF TGTGCCAGCAGCTTGGAAGCGGGTCTGGCTAACTATGGCTACACCTTC
TRBJ2-2 TRBV18 NA NA CASSSQPSGVTGELFF TGTGCCAGCTCATCACAACCCTCAGGTGTCACCGGGGAGCTGTTTTTT
TRBJ2-1 TRBV4-3 TRBD2 NA CASSQGVGTSAGNEQFF TGCGCCAGCAGCCAAGGTGTCGGGACTAGCGCCGGCAATGAGCAGTTCTTC
TRBJ2-2 TRBV6-5 NA NA CASTNTGELFF TGTGCCAGCACAAACACCGGGGAGCTGTTTTTT
TRBJ2-1 TRBV27 TRBD2 NA CASSFYGGSRNEQFF TGTGCCAGCAGTTTTTATGGCGGGAGTAGGAATGAGCAGTTCTTC
TRBJ1-5 TRBV4-1 NA NA CASSPYASNQPQHF TGCGCCAGCAGCCCTTACGCCTCAAATCAGCCCCAGCATTTT
TRBJ1-5 TRBV5-6 TRBD1 NA CASSPQTGGGQPQHF TGTGCCAGCAGCCCACAGACAGGGGGCGGTCAGCCCCAGCATTTT
TRBJ2-2 TRBV5-5 NA NA CASSLRVYGLTGELFF TGTGCCAGCAGCTTGAGGGTATATGGGCTCACCGGGGAGCTGTTTTTT
TRBJ2-7 TRBV5-1 NA NA CASSLAGAYSYEQYF TGCGCCAGCAGCTTGGCCGGCGCCTACTCCTACGAGCAGTACTTC
TRBJ2-7 TRBV19 NA NA CASSIATPYEQYF TGTGCCAGTAGTATAGCGACGCCCTACGAGCAGTACTTC
TRBJ2-5 TRBV30 TRBD2 NA CAWSPGTSGGQETQYF TGTGCCTGGAGTCCCGGGACTAGCGGGGGCCAAGAGACCCAGTACTTC
TRBJ2-1 TRBV4-1 NA NA CASSQDIETVNEQFF TGCGCCAGCAGCCAAGATATCGAGACGGTCAATGAGCAGTTCTTC
TRBJ2-1 TRBV28 TRBD2 NA CASSRGTSDLYNEQFF TGTGCCAGCAGTCGGGGGACTAGCGACCTCTACAATGAGCAGTTCTTC
TRBJ2-1 TRBV11-2 NA NA CASSLAGAYNEQFF TGTGCCAGCAGCTTAGCAGGGGCCTACAATGAGCAGTTCTTC
TRBJ2-7 TRBV10-2 TRBD1 NA CASSEPGQGISYEQYF TGCGCCAGCAGTGAGCCGGGACAGGGAATCTCCTACGAGCAGTACTTC
TRBJ2-7 TRBV7-7 NA NA CASSLEGHYEQYF TGTGCTAGCAGCTTAGAGGGCCACTACGAGCAGTACTTC
TRBJ2-5 TRBV11-2 NA NA CASSEGGRGETQYF TGTGCCAGCAGCGAAGGGGGGAGAGGGGAGACCCAGTACTTC
TRBJ2-7 TRBV27 TRBD1 NA CASSLGQGILYEQYF TGTGCCAGCAGTTTGGGACAGGGGATTCTCTACGAGCAGTACTTC
TRBJ2-6 TRBV2 NA NA CASSPDGSGANVLTF TGTGCCAGCAGCCCCGACGGCTCTGGGGCCAACGTCCTGACTTTC
TRBJ2-4 TRBV7-8 TRBD2 NA CASSPGLAGGTKNIQYF TGTGCCAGCAGCCCCGGACTAGCGGGAGGAACCAAAAACATTCAGTACTTC
TRBJ1-1 TRBV6-5 NA NA CASSYFAGEAFF TGTGCCAGCAGTTACTTTGCAGGGGAAGCTTTCTTT
TRBJ2-7 TRBV5-4 NA NA CASSGDSARGYEQYF TGTGCCAGCAGCGGCGACAGCGCAAGGGGCTACGAGCAGTACTTC
TRBJ1-2 TRBV19 NA once CASSEGRRLYGYTF TGTGCCAGTAGCGAGGGACGGAGACTCTATGGCTACACCTTC
TRBJ1-1 TRBV7-9 NA NA CASSVAGANTEAFF TGTGCCAGCAGCGTCGCCGGGGCGAACACTGAAGCTTTCTTT
TRBJ1-4 TRBV28 NA NA CASGTAPAEKLFF TGTGCCAGCGGGACCGCTCCGGCTGAAAAACTGTTTTTT
TRBJ1-4 TRBV9 NA NA CASSSRGQGKANEKLFF TGTGCCAGCAGCTCCCGGGGCCAAGGGAAGGCTAATGAAAAACTGTTTTTT
TRBJ2-2 TRBV7-9 NA few CASTPGLHTGELFF TGTGCCAGCACCCCAGGACTACACACCGGGGAGCTGTTTTTT
TRBJ1-1 TRBV6-5 TRBD1 NA CASSPFQGAGTEAFF TGTGCCAGCAGCCCTTTTCAGGGGGCAGGCACTGAAGCTTTCTTT
TRBJ2-3 TRBV5-6 NA NA CASSWAGQNTDTQYF TGTGCCAGCAGCTGGGCGGGACAGAACACAGATACGCAGTATTTT
TRBJ2-7 TRBV7-9 NA NA CASSLTSPHEQYF TGTGCCAGCAGCTTAACTAGCCCCCACGAGCAGTACTTC
TRBJ2-2 TRBV25-1 NA NA CASSDPTGNTGELFF TGTGCCAGCAGTGACCCGACAGGGAACACCGGGGAGCTGTTTTTT
TRBJ2-7 TRBV4-1 NA NA CASSGTDSYEQYF TGCGCCAGCTCTGGGACTGATTCCTACGAGCAGTACTTC
TRBJ2-1 TRBV27 NA NA CASSLGGTLLGQFF TGTGCCAGCAGCTTGGGTGGGACCCTTCTCGGGCAGTTCTTC
TRBJ1-1 TRBV18 NA NA CASSAGDTEAFF TGTGCCAGCTCGGCGGGGGACACTGAAGCTTTCTTT
TRBJ1-5 TRBV6-5 NA few CASREGPSNQPQHF TGTGCCAGCCGGGAGGGGCCTAGCAATCAGCCCCAGCATTTT
TRBJ2-5 TRBV7-9 NA NA CASSLGGHEETQYF TGTGCCAGCAGCTTAGGCGGACATGAGGAGACCCAGTACTTC
TRBJ2-3 TRBV7-6 TRBD1 once CASSLRDSYTDTQYF TGTGCCAGCAGCCTCCGGGACAGTTACACAGATACGCAGTATTTT
TRBJ1-2 TRBV30 NA NA CAWSPESGGYGYTF TGTGCCTGGAGTCCAGAGTCCGGTGGCTATGGCTACACCTTC
TRBJ1-3 TRBV12-2 NA once CASRFSWGGNTIYF TGTGCAAGTCGCTTCTCCTGGGGAGGGAACACCATATATTTT
TRBJ2-7 TRBV14 TRBD1 NA CASSPQGYEQYF TGTGCCAGCAGCCCACAGGGGTACGAGCAGTACTTC
TRBJ2-7 TRBV7-9 NA NA CASSPKGSHEQYF TGTGCCAGCAGCCCAAAGGGTTCCCACGAGCAGTACTTC
TRBJ2-7 TRBV28 TRBD2 NA CASSSIAGTDEQYF TGTGCCAGCAGTTCCATAGCGGGAACAGACGAGCAGTACTTC
TRBJ2-2 TRBV27 TRBD1 NA CASSPDRGATGELFF TGTGCCAGCAGTCCAGACAGGGGGGCAACCGGGGAGCTGTTTTTT